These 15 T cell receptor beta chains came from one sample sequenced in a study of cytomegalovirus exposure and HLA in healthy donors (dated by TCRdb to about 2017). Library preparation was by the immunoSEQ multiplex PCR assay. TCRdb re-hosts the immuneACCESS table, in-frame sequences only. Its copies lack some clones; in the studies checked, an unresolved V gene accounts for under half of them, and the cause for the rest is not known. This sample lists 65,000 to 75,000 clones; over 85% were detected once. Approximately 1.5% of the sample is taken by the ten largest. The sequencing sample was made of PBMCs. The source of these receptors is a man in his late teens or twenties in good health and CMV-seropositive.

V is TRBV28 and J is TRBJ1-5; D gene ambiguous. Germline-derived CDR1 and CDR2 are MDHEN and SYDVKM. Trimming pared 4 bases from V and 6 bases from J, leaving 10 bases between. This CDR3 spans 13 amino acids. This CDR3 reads CASSSPQVQPQHF. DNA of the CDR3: TGTGCCAGCAGTTCTCCCCAGGTTCAGCCCCAGCATTTT.

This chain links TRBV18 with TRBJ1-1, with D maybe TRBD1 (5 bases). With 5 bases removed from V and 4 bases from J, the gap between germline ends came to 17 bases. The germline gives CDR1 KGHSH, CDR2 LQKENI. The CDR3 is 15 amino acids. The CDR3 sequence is CASSSSSQGGTEAFF. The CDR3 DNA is TGTGCCAGCTCATCCTCCTCCCAGGGCGGCACTGAAGCTTTCTTT.

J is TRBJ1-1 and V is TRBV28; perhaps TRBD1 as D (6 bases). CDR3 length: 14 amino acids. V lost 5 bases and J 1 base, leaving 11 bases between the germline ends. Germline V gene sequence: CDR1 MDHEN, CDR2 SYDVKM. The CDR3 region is CASSRRGRNTEAFF. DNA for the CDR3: TGTGCCAGCAGTCGCAGGGGACGGAACACTGAAGCTTTCTTT.

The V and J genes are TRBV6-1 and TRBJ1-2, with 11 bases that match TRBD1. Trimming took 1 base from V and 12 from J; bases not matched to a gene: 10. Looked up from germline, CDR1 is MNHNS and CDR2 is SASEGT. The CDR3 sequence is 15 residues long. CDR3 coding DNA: TGTGCCAGCAGTGAAGGGGCTGGACAGGGGGCGATGGACACCTTC. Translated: CASSEGAGQGAMDTF.

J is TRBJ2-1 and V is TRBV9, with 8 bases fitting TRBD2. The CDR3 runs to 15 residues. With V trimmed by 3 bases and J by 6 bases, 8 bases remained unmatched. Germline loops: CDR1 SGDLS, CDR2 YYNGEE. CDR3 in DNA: TGTGCCAGCAGCGCCCCCGGGACTAGTCCCAATGAGCAGTTCTTC. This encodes CASSAPGTSPNEQFF.

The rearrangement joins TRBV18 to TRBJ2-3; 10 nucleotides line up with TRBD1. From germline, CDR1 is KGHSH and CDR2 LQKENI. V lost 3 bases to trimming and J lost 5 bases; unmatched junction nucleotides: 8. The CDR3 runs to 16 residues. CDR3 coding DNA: TGTGCCAGCTCACCTGAGGACAGGGGGATGGGAGATACGCAGTATTTT. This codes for CASSPEDRGMGDTQYF.

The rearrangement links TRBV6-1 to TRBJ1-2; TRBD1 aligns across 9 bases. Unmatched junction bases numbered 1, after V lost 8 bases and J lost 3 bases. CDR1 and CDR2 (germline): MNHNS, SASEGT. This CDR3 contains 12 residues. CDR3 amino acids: CASRQGDYGYTF. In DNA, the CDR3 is TGTGCCAGCCGACAGGGGGACTATGGCTACACCTTC.

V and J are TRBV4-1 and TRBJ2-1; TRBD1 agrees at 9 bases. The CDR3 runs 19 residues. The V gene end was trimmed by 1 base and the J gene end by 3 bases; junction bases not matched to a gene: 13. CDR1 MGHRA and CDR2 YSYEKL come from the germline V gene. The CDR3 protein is CASSQGISGTGTGYNEQFF. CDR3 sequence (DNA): TGCGCCAGCAGCCAAGGGATATCCGGGACAGGGACTGGCTACAATGAGCAGTTCTTC.

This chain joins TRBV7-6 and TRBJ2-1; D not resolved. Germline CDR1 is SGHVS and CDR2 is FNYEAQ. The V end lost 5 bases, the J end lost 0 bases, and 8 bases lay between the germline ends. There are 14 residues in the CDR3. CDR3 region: CASSPRSSYNEQFF. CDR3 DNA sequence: TGTGCCAGCAGCCCCCGCAGCTCCTACAATGAGCAGTTCTTC.

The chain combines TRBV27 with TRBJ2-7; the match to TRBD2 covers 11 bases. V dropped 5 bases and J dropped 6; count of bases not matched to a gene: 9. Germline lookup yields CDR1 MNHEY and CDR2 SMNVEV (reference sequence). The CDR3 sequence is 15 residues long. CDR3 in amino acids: CASSGLAGGPGEQYF. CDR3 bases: TGTGCCAGCAGTGGTTTAGCGGGAGGGCCCGGCGAGCAGTACTTC.

CDR3 coding DNA: TGTGCCAGCAGTGAAACGGCGGGTACTACAGATACGCAGTATTTT. Translating gives CASSETAGTTDTQYF. The chain combines TRBV6-1 with TRBJ2-3, with a possible D match to TRBD2 (5 bases). Trimming took 2 bases from V and 3 from J, leaving 12 bases between them. The CDR3 spans 15 residues. Germline V CDR1 and CDR2: MNHNS, SASEGT.

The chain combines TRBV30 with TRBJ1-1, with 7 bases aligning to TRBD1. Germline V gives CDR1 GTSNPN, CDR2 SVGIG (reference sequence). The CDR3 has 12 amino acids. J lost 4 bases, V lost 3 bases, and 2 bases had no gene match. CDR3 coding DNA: TGTGCCTGGAGACAGGGGTCCACTGAAGCTTTCTTT. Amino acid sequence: CAWRQGSTEAFF.

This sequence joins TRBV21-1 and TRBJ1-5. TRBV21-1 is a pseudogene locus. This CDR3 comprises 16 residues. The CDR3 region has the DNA TGTGCCAGCAGCAAATGGTGGGGGGGTGACGATCAGCCCCAGCATTTT. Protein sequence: CASSKWWGGDDQPQHF.

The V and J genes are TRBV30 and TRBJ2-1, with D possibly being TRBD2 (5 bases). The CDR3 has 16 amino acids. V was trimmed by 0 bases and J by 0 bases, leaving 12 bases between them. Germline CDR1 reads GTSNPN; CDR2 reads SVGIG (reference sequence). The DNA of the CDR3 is TGTGCCTGGAGTGTGATTAGCGCCAGCTCCTACAATGAGCAGTTCTTC. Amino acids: CAWSVISASSYNEQFF.

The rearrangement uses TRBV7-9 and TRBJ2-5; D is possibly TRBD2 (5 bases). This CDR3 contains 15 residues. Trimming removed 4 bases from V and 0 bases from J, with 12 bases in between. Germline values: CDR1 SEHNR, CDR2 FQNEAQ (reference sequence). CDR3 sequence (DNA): TGTGCCAGCAGCTCCGGGGTGAGGCACCAAGAGACCCAGTACTTC. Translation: CASSSGVRHQETQYF.